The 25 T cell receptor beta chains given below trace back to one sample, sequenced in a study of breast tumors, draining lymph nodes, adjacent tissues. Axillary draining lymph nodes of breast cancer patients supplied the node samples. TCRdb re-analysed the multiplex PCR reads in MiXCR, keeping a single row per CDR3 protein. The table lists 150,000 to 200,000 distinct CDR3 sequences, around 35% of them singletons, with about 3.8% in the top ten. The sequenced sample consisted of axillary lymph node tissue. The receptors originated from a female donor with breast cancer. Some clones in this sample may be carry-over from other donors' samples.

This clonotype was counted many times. CDR3 bases: TGTGCCAGCAGCCAATGGGGAGGGTCGGACGAAAAACTGTTTTTT. This encodes CASSQWGGSDEKLFF. The chain links TRBV16 to TRBJ1-4; no clear D. The ends were cut back, 1 base at V and 8 bases at J, with 14 bases in the middle. CDR1 and CDR2 from the germline V gene are KGHSY and FQNENV. There are 15 residues in the CDR3.

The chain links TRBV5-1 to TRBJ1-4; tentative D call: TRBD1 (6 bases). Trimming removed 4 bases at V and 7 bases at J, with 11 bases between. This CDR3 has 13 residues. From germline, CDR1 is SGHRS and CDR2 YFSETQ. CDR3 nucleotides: TGCGCCAGCAGCCAGGGGACGGGTGAAAAACTGTTTTTT. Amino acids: CASSQGTGEKLFF.

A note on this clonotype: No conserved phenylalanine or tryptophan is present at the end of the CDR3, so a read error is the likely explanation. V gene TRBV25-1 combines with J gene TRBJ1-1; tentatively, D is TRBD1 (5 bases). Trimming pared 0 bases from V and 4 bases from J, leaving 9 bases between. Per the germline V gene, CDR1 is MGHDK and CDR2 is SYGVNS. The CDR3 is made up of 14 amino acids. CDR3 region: CASSEYGGGTEAFL. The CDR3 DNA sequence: TGTGCCAGCAGTGAATACGGGGGAGGCACTGAAGCTTTCCTT.

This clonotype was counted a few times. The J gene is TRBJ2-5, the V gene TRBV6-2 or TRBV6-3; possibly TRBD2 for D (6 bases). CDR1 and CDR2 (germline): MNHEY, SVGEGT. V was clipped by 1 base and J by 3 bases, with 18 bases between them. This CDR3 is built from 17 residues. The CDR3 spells CASSYLGQYGLKETQYF. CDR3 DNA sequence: TGTGCCAGCAGTTACTTAGGCCAGTATGGACTAAAAGAGACCCAGTACTTC.

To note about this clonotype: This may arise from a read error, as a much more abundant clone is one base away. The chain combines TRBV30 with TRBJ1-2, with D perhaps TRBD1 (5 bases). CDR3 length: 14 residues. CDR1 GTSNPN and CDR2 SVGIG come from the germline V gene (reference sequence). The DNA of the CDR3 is TGTGCCTGGAGTGTTGACAGCTACTTCTATGGCTGCACCTTC. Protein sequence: CAWSVDSYFYGCTF. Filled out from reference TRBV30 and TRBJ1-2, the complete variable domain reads SQTIHQWPATLVQPVGSPLSLECTVEGTSNPNLYWYRQAAGRGLQLLFYSVGIGQISSEVPQNLSASRPQDRQFILSSKKLLLSDSGFYLCAWSVDSYFYGCTFGSGTRLTVV.

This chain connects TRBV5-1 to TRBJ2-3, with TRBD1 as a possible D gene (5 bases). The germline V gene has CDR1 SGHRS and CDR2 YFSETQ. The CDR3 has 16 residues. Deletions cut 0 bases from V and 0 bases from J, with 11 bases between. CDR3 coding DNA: TGCGCCAGCAGCTTGGCCCAGGGTACAAGCACAGATACGCAGTATTTT. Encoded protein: CASSLAQGTSTDTQYF.

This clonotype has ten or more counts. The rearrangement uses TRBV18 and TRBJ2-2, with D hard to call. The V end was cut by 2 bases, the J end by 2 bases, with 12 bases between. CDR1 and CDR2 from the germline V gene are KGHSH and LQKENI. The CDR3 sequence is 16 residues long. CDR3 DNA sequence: TGTGCCAGCTCACCAGCCGGGCCCAGTAACACCGGGGAGCTGTTTTTT. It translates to CASSPAGPSNTGELFF.

This chain's CDR3 is CASPAGIAGYNTGELFF. The CDR3, as DNA: TGTGCCAGCCCGGCTGGGATAGCGGGGTATAACACCGGGGAGCTGTTTTTT. The rearrangement links TRBV6-1 to TRBJ2-2; 8 bases are shared with TRBD2. The V gene's germline CDR1 is MNHNS and CDR2 SASEGT. The J segment lost 2 bases and the V segment lost 8 bases, leaving 13 bases of the junction unmatched. CDR3 length: 17 amino acids.

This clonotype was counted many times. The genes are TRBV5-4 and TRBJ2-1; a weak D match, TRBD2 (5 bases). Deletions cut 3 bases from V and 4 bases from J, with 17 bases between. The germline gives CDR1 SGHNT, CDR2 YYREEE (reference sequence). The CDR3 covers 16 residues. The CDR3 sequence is CASSSKRGFSYNEQFF. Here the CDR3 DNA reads TGTGCCAGCAGCTCCAAACGGGGTTTTTCGTACAATGAGCAGTTCTTC.

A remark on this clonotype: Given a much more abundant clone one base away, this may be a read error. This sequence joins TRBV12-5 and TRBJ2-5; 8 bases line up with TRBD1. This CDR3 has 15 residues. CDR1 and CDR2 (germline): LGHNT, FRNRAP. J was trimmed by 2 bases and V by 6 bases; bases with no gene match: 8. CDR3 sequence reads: CASGHGQGVQETQYF. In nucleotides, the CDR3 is TGTGCTAGTGGCCACGGACAGGGCGTACAAGAGACCCAGTACTTC. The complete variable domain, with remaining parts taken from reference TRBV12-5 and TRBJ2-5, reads DARVTQTPRHKVTEMGQEVTMRCQPILGHNTVFWYRQTMMQGLELLAYFRNRAPLDDSGMPKDRFSAEMPDATLATLKIQPSEPRDSAVYFCASGHGQGVQETQYFGPGTRLLVL.

The CDR3 sequence is CASSLRQKVDGYTF. The CDR3 DNA reads TGTGCCAGCAGCCTAAGACAGAAAGTAGATGGCTACACCTTC. V gene TRBV7-9 combines with J gene TRBJ1-2, with D perhaps matching TRBD1 (5 bases). Trimming took off 5 bases at V and 6 bases at J, with 16 bases between the two ends. The CDR3 runs to 14 residues. In germline, CDR1 is SEHNR, CDR2 FQNEAQ (reference sequence).

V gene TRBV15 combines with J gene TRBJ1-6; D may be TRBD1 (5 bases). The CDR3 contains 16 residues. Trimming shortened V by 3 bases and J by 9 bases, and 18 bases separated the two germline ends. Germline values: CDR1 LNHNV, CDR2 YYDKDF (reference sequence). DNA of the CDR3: TGTGCCACCAGCAGCCACTCGGGAGGTGGGGGTTCACCCCTCCACTTT. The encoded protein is CATSSHSGGGGSPLHF. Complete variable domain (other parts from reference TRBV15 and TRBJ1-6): DAMVIQNPRYQVTQFGKPVTLSCSQTLNHNVMYWYQQKSSQAPKLLFHYYDKDFNNEADTPDNFQSRRPNTSFCFLDIRSPGLGDTAMYLCATSSHSGGGGSPLHFGNGTRLTVT.

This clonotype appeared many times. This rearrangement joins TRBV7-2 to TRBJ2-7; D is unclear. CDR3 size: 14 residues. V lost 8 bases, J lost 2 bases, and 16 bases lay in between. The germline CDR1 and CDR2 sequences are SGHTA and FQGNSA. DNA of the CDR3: TGTGCCAGCCGACCCACCAGATCGACCTACGAGCAGTACTTC. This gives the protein CASRPTRSTYEQYF.

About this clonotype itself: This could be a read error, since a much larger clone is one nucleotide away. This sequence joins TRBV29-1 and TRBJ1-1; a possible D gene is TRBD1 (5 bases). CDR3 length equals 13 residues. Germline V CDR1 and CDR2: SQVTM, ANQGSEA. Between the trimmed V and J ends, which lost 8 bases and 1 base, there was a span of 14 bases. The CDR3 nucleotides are TGCAGCACGGGACGGACGACGAACACTGAAGCTTTCTTT. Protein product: CSTGRTTNTEAFF.

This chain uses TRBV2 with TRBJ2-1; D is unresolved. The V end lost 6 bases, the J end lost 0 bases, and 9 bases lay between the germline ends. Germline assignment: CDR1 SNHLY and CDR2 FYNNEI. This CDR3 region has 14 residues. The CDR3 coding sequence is TGTGCCAGCAGGCTTACAAGCTCCTACAATGAGCAGTTCTTC. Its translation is CASRLTSSYNEQFF.

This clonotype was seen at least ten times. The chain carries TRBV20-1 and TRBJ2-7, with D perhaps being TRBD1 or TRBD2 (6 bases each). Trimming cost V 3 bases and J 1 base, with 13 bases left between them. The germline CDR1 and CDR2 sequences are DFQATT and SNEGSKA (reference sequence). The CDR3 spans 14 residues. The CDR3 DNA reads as TGCAGTGCTAGTAGGGGGGAGGATTCCTACGAGCAGTACTTC. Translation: CSASRGEDSYEQYF.

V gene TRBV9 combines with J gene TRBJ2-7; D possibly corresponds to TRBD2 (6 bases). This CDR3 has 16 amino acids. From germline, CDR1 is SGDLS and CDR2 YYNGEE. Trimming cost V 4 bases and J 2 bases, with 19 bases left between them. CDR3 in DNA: TGTGCCAGCAGCCCAAGCGGGCGGGGCGGGCCCTACGAGCAGTACTTC. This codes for CASSPSGRGGPYEQYF.

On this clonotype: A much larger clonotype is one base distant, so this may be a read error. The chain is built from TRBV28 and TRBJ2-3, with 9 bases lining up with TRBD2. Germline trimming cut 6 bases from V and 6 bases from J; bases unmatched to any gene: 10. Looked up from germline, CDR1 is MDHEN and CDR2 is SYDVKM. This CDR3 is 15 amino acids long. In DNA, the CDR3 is TGTGCCAGCAGCGAACTGGGACTAGCATCGGATACGCAGTATTTT. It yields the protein CASSELGLASDTQYF.

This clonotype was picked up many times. The CDR3 region is CASAPGPLGGNQPQHF. The CDR3 DNA follows: TGCGCCAGCGCACCGGGCCCGTTGGGCGGCAATCAGCCCCAGCATTTT. The gene calls are TRBV5-1 and TRBJ1-5; D gene ambiguous. The CDR3 sequence is 16 residues long. Germline assignment: CDR1 SGHRS and CDR2 YFSETQ. The V gene lost 7 bases and the J gene lost 2 bases, with 19 bases spanning the gap. The full variable domain, its missing parts supplied by reference TRBV5-1 and TRBJ1-5, is KAGVTQTPRYLIKTRGQQVTLSCSPISGHRSVSWYQQTPGQGLQFLFEYFSETQRNKGNFPGRFSGRQFSNSRSEMNVSTLELGDSALYLCASAPGPLGGNQPQHFGDGTRLSIL.

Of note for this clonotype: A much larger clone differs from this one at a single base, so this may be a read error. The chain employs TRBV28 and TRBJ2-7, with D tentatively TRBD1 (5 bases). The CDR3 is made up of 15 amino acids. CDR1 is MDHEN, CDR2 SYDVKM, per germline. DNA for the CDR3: TGTGCCAGCAGTCCGCGGACAAGGAGCTCCCACGAGCAGTACTTC. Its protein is CASSPRTRSSHEQYF.

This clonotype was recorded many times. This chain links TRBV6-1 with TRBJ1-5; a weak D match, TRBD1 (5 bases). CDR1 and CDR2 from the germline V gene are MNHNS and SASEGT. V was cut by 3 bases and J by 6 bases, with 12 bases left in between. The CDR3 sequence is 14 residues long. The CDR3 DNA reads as TGTGCCAGCAGTGAGGACCGGGGGAGTCAGCCCCAGCATTTT. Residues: CASSEDRGSQPQHF.

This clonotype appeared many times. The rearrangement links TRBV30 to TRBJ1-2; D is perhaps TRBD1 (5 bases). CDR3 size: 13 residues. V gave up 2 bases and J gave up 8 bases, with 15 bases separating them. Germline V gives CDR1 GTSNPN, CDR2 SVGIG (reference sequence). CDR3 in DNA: TGTGCCTGGAGTCCAGGGACGGGGGAAGGCTACACCTTC. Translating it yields CAWSPGTGEGYTF.

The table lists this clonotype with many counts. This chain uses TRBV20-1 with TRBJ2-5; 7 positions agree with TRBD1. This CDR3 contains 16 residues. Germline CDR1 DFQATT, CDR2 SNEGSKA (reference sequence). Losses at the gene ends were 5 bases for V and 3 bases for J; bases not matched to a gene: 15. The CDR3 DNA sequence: TGCAGTGCTCAGAACCCGAAGACAGGGTCAAAAGAGACCCAGTACTTC. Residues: CSAQNPKTGSKETQYF.

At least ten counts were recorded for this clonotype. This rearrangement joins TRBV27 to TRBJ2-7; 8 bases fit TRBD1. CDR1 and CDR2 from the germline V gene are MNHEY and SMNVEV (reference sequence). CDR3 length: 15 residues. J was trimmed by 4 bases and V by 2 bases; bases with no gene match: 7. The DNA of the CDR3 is TGTGCCAGCAGTTTACGCACAGGGGGGAGGTACGAGCAGTACTTC. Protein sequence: CASSLRTGGRYEQYF.

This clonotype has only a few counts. CDR3 sequence (DNA): TGTGCCAGCAGCTTCCTAGCGGCAGGCCCCGAGCAGTACTTC. Its protein is CASSFLAAGPEQYF. This chain uses TRBV5-4 with TRBJ2-7, with 7 bases fitting TRBD2. Unmatched junction bases numbered 8, after V lost 2 bases and J lost 6 bases. The CDR3 covers 14 residues. CDR1 is SGHNT and CDR2 is YYREEE in the germline V gene (reference sequence). The whole variable domain, filled in from reference TRBV5-4 and TRBJ2-7, reads ETGVTQSPTHLIKTRGQQVTLRCSSQSGHNTVSWYQQALGQGPQFIFQYYREEENGRGNFPPRFSGLQFPNYSSELNVNALELDDSALYLCASSFLAAGPEQYFGPGTRLTVT.